This entry features one T cell receptor (beta chain) sequence. Its target antigen remains unknown. It has no much larger one-base neighbor in the sample; base qualities were not kept. Trimming takes 6 bases from V and 5 bases from J, and the germline ends sit 13 bases apart. CDR1 and CDR2, per the germline V gene, are SGHVS and FQNEAQ. Reading from cysteine to phenylalanine, the CDR3 counts 13 amino acids. Only CDR3 DNA is held: 39 bases, read in frame from base 1. The immunoSEQ Assay, a bias-controlled multiplex PCR, was used to amplify TCRbeta CDR3 regions from genomic DNA. The authors' pipeline ran thus. The number of nucleated cells in each sample was estimated by amplification of reference gene primers within the assay. To quantify the absolute abundance of each unique TCRbeta CDR3 rearrangement, sequence reads were collapsed and filtered. Productive Simpson clonality was computed per sample as the square root of Simpson's diversity index over productive rearrangements. TCRdb stores this immuneACCESS table with in-frame sequences only. Part of the clones is absent; in the studies checked, under half of the shortfall reflects unresolved V genes, and no reason is known for the rest. V and J calls and clone size are copied from that table; D and trimming were computed from the DNA. Present in this sample are 160,000 or so clones, approximately 83% of which were seen just once. The ten largest make up 1.5% of the sample.

The data stem from a study of blood T cell repertoires in COVID-19 (dated by TCRdb to 2020 to 2022). Turning to the overall study: Samples covering the acute and convalescent phases of COVID-19 were provided by collaborators in the United States, Italy and Spain. The material from the prospective study consisted of cDNA or gDNA derived from T cells, B-cell-depleted T cells, or PBMCs. Subjects who had been exposed to COVID-19, were actively infected with it, or had recovered from it provided the deeply sampled blood TCRbeta repertoires that made up the dataset. The repertoires were released in a freely available public database meant as a resource for research on the immune response to SARS-CoV-2. Samples came from the ongoing ImmuneRACE study (first 160 participants) plus 1,254 subjects from 6 global collaborators. Sample metadata almost always included a de-identified subject ID, COVID-19 status, age in years and sex. Where HLA class I and class II types were available, the types were taken from metadata supplied by the sample provider, not from assay-based typing.

General study outcomes and caveats: Clinical and demographic metadata were provided uncurated, with the amount varying by source and participant.

The collaborating institutions used their own protocols to collect whole blood in K2EDTA tubes. For TCRbeta analysis, collaborators shipped samples as frozen whole blood, isolated PBMCs, or DNA extracted from either of those sample types. This TCR derives from a human donor in a cohort sampled during active COVID-19. The rearranged chain carries TRBV7-8 and TRBJ2-5, with TRBD2 tentatively as D gene (5 bases match). The sequencing input was peripheral blood. The CDR3 region reads CASRSRERETQYF. The bases are TGTGCCAGCAGGTCCCGGGAACGGGAGACCCAGTACTTC.